Listed here are 14 T cell receptor beta chains from one sample, sequenced in a study of T cells in pancreatic ductal adenocarcinoma. Selected pancreatic ductal adenocarcinoma patients had undergone surgery without neoadjuvant therapy. Measured with immunoSEQ multiplex PCR; TCRdb has only the in-frame clones, and not every one. The repertoire holds several thousand clones, with over 85% as singletons. The sample consisted of PBMCs. The receptors originated from a human donor with pancreatic ductal adenocarcinoma.

The chain couples TRBV18 to TRBJ2-3; D gene ambiguous. The germline CDR1 and CDR2 sequences are KGHSH and LQKENI. The CDR3 runs 13 residues. V was clipped by 2 bases and J by 3 bases, with 6 bases between them. Written as DNA, the CDR3 is TGTGCCAGCTCACCATACTCTACAGATACGCAGTATTTT. Protein sequence: CASSPYSTDTQYF.

The V call is TRBV27, the J call TRBJ2-7, with 9 bases fitting TRBD1. This CDR3 region has 15 residues. J gave up 5 bases and V 1 base, and 6 bases lay outside the gene matches. Germline CDR1 is MNHEY and CDR2 is SMNVEV (reference sequence). The CDR3 loop is CASSLFGQGINEQYF. The CDR3 DNA sequence: TGTGCCAGCAGTTTATTCGGACAGGGGATAAACGAGCAGTACTTC.

This clone came up a few times. J is TRBJ1-2 and V is TRBV6-6; D call uncertain. V was trimmed by 0 bases and J by 3 bases, leaving 8 bases between them. The germline V gene encodes CDR1 MNHNY and CDR2 SVGAGI (reference sequence). This CDR3 is 14 amino acids long. The CDR3 here is CASSYSSRDYGYTF. The CDR3 nucleotides read TGTGCCAGCAGTTACTCTAGCAGAGACTATGGCTACACCTTC.

The chain links TRBV11-2 to TRBJ1-5, with D unclear. The CDR3 runs to 18 residues. V was cut by 1 base and J by 0 bases, with 16 bases left in between. Germline values: CDR1 SGHAT, CDR2 FQNNGV. CDR3 nucleotide sequence: TGTGCCAGCAGCTTAGCGGACCTAGGCGGGTATAGCAATCAGCCCCAGCATTTT. Protein product: CASSLADLGGYSNQPQHF.

The chain's CDR3 is CASSKARGRGMNTEAFF. CDR3 in DNA: TGTGCCAGCAGCAAAGCGAGGGGGCGGGGAATGAACACTGAAGCTTTCTTT. The J gene is TRBJ1-1, the V gene TRBV21-1; the table calls TRBD1, which could not be checked here. TRBV21-1 is termed a pseudogene. The CDR3 covers 17 residues.

This chain links TRBV7-8 with TRBJ2-7; D perhaps matches TRBD1 (5 bases). With 2 bases removed from V and 1 base from J, the gap between germline ends came to 12 bases. The CDR3 consists of 15 residues. CDR1 SGHVS and CDR2 FQNEAQ come from the germline V gene. CDR3 sequence (DNA): TGTGCCAGCAGCTTAACCTTCGACAGTTCCTACGAGCAGTACTTC. Its translation is CASSLTFDSSYEQYF.

The V and J genes are TRBV19 and TRBJ1-1, with D unresolved. The V gene's germline CDR1 is LNHDA and CDR2 SQIVND (reference sequence). This CDR3 is 15 amino acids long. V dropped 3 bases and J dropped 0 bases, with 11 bases sitting between them. The CDR3 region has the DNA TGTGCCAGTAGTATTTTAGTAGATATGAACACTGAAGCTTTCTTT. This encodes CASSILVDMNTEAFF.

Only a few counts were recorded for this clone. The V gene is TRBV7-6, the J gene TRBJ2-1; D call uncertain. The CDR3 runs 15 residues. The V gene's germline CDR1 is SGHVS and CDR2 FNYEAQ. Trimming pared 5 bases from V and 0 bases from J, leaving 11 bases between. CDR3 bases: TGTGCCAGCAGCCTTTTACCGAGCTCCTACAATGAGCAGTTCTTC. Protein sequence: CASSLLPSSYNEQFF.

This clone was seen a single time. The gene calls are TRBV7-9 and TRBJ2-5; 15 bases fit TRBD2. CDR3 size: 18 residues. Germline-derived CDR1 and CDR2 are SEHNR and FQNEAQ (reference sequence). V trimming: 4 bases; J trimming: 4 bases; junction bases outside the gene matches: 10. The CDR3 coding sequence is TGTGCCAGCAGCTCCTATCGGACTAGCGGGAGGGCAGGAGAGACCCAGTACTTC. Translated: CASSSYRTSGRAGETQYF.

The rearrangement links TRBV7-8 to TRBJ2-4; 9 bases fit TRBD2. V lost 3 bases, J lost 4 bases, and 4 bases stayed unmatched. The CDR3 runs to 15 residues. Germline values: CDR1 SGHVS, CDR2 FQNEAQ. In DNA, the CDR3 is TGTGCCAGCAGCTTCAGCGGGGGGCCGAAAAACATTCAGTACTTC. This translates into CASSFSGGPKNIQYF.

The chain employs TRBV10-3 and TRBJ1-1; D is uncertain. V was clipped by 0 bases and J by 2 bases, with 10 bases between them. CDR3 length: 15 amino acids. The germline CDR1 and CDR2 sequences are ENHRY and SYGVKD. CDR3 sequence reads: CAISESGDSNTEAFF. The CDR3 nucleotides read TGTGCCATCAGTGAGTCGGGAGACTCCAACACTGAAGCTTTCTTT.

This clone was counted once. The CDR3 nucleotides read TGCGCCAGCAGCCGAACCGGAGGGGAGATGGTTAATGAGCAGTTCTTC. Its translation is CASSRTGGEMVNEQFF. This chain connects TRBV4-1 to TRBJ2-1; tentative D call: TRBD2 (6 bases). This CDR3 region has 16 residues. The germline V gene encodes CDR1 MGHRA and CDR2 YSYEKL. The V end lost 4 bases, the J end lost 7 bases, and 20 bases lay between the germline ends.

The V and J genes are TRBV19 and TRBJ2-5; no clear D gene. The CDR3 is 13 amino acids. The germline V and J ends were trimmed by 0 bases and 4 bases, with 6 bases remaining between them. The germline V gene encodes CDR1 LNHDA and CDR2 SQIVND (reference sequence). This chain's CDR3 is CASSIDRRETQYF. The DNA for the CDR3 is TGTGCCAGTAGTATAGATCGCAGAGAGACCCAGTACTTC.

Here the CDR3 reads CASRGPGHTSYEQYF. The CDR3 DNA follows: TGTGCCAGCAGGGGACCGGGACACACTTCCTACGAGCAGTACTTC. J is TRBJ2-7 and V is TRBV6-1; D may be TRBD1 (6 bases). Trimming shortened V by 6 bases and J by 1 base, and 16 bases separated the two germline ends. The CDR3 is 15 residues long. The V gene's germline CDR1 is MNHNS and CDR2 SASEGT.